This TCR beta chain is from a study of T cell repertoires in cytomegalovirus infection. Turning to the study itself: It can be stated that public TCR beta signatures indicated CMV infection as well as a matching HLA type. General study points: The cumulative frequency of public TCR beta families identified carriers of CMV plus the relevant HLA. HLA-C-restricted CMV clonotypes gave the most frequent clonotype in two of eight donors.

This clonotype occurred a few times. What it binds is unknown. CDR3 size: 15 residues. V was trimmed by 4 bases and J by 4 bases, leaving 14 bases between them. Germline V gives CDR1 SEHNR, CDR2 FQNEAQ (reference sequence). TCRdb ran MiXCR on the reads and lists one entry per CDR3 protein. This sample has approximately 750,000 distinct CDR3 sequences, with approximately 40% found just once. Sequenced: PBMCs. This sequence was found in a human donor in good health (CMV status not recorded). Some clones in this sample may be carry-over from other donors' samples. The chain is built from TRBV7-9 and TRBJ1-5, with D maybe TRBD1 (6 bases). The CDR3 DNA reads TGTGCCAGCAGCTCCACCGGGACACCGAATCAGCCCCAGCATTTT. Translating gives CASSSTGTPNQPQHF.